The T cell receptor beta chain under discussion was sequenced for a study of blood T cell repertoires in COVID-19. Study context: Acute and convalescent COVID-19 specimens originated in the United States, Italy and Spain. The cDNA or gDNA used as material had been derived from T cells, B-cell-depleted T cells, or PBMCs.

Per the original methods: Amplifying reference gene primers gave estimates of nucleated cell counts. TCRdb's copy holds only in-frame clones and misses some; the assay was immunoSEQ multiplex PCR. From that table come the V and J calls and clone size; the DNA was used to work out D and trimming. The sample lists 200,000 to 250,000 clones; 86% were seen once. Losses at the gene ends were 4 bases for V and 5 bases for J; bases not matched to a gene: 6. The CDR3 is made up of 13 amino acids. Germline CDR1 is SGHNT and CDR2 is YYREEE (reference sequence). The receptor comes from a woman aged 45-65 years with acute or convalescent COVID-19. The J gene is TRBJ2-7, the V gene TRBV5-4, with TRBD1 matching 7 bases. Source material: peripheral blood. The CDR3 spells CASSTQTGDEQYF. The CDR3 region has the DNA TGTGCCAGCAGCACCCAAACAGGGGACGAGCAGTACTTC.